The entry that follows covers one TCR beta chain sequence. As yet, its antigen is unknown. The CDR3 is cut off 3 residues early in the read; its end comes from the germline J gene. The data originate from a study of T cells in women clearing cervical HPV infection. On the study more broadly: Controls gave blood once infection was undetectable; cases at lesion identification. Findings and limits, study-wide: Cases carried less TRBV6-7 than controls: about 0.1% versus 0.15%.

The CDR3 has 13 residues. CDR1 is SGHVS and CDR2 is FQNEAQ in the germline V gene. immunoSEQ multiplex PCR used an average of about 1.3 ug genomic DNA. Assay: immunoSEQ multiplex PCR; the TCRdb copy retains only in-frame clones and omits some. The sample has approximately 26,000 clones; the top ten hold over 8.5%. Input material: blood buffy coat. This TCR was recovered from a woman between 18 and 70 years old with a cervical HPV16 infection that either progressed to CIN3+ or cleared (not recorded which). The chain recombines TRBV7-8 with TRBJ2-3; D call uncertain. The CDR3 spells CATRNSYQETQYF. The sequenced part of the CDR3 DNA is TGTGCCACCCGTAACTCTTACCAAGAGACG. The complete variable domain, with remaining parts taken from reference TRBV7-8 and TRBJ2-3, reads GAGVSQSPRYKVAKRGQDVALRCDPISGHVSLFWYQQALGQGPEFLTYFQNEAQLDKSGLPSDRFFAERPEGSVSTLKIQRTQQEDSAVYLCATRNSYQETQYFGPGTRLTVL.